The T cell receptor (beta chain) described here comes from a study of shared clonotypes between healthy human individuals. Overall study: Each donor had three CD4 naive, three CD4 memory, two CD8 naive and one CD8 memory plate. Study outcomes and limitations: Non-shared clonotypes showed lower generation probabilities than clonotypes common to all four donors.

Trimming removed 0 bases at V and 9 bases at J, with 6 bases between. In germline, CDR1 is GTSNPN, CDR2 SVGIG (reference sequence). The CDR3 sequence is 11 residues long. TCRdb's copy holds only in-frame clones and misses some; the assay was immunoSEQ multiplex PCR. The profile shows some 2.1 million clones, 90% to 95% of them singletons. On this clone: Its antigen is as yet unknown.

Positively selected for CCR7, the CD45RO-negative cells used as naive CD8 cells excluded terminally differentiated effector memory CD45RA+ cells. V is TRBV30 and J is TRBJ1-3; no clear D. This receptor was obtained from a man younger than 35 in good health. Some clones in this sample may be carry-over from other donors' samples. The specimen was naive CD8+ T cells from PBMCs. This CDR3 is CAWSVTLTIYF. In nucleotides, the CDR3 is TGTGCCTGGAGTGTGACTCTCACCATATATTTT.